Shown below are 13 T cell receptor beta chains from a single sample sequenced in a study of post-analysis software for immune sequencing data. Researchers reported that TCR beta cDNA libraries carried unique molecular identifiers. A single record per CDR3 protein comes from TCRdb applying MiXCR to the PCR reads. The profile covers 820,000 or so distinct CDR3 sequences, with around 53% appearing a single time and under 6% taken by the ten largest. These receptors have no identified antigens. General study points: Compared with controls, patients had more of roughly five TRBV segments, including TRBV5-6, TRBV5-1 and TRBV20-1.

The specimen sequenced was blood. These receptors were obtained from a girl aged 10 to 17 with multiple sclerosis.

V is TRBV7-2 and J is TRBJ2-1; 11 bases fit TRBD1. CDR1 and CDR2 (germline): SGHTA, FQGNSA. The CDR3 spans 18 residues. With 5 bases clipped from V and 3 bases from J, the junction kept 12 bases outside the gene matches. This CDR3 is CASSLVAGTGGVYNEQFF. The CDR3 DNA reads as TGTGCCAGCAGCCTCGTCGCGGGGACAGGGGGGGTCTACAATGAGCAGTTCTTC.

The chain uses TRBV5-1 and TRBJ2-1; D unclear. V was shortened by 7 bases and J by 10 bases, with 18 bases between the two germline ends. In germline, CDR1 is SGHRS, CDR2 YFSETQ. This CDR3 spans 13 amino acids. CDR3 nucleotide sequence: TGCGCCAGCGCATTAGCTTCGGTAAGGGAGCAGTTCTTC. Its translation: CASALASVREQFF.

The rearrangement links TRBV10-1 to TRBJ2-1, with D possibly matching TRBD1 (6 bases). V shed 9 bases and J shed 2 bases, with 14 bases lying between them. Looked up from germline, CDR1 is WNHNN and CDR2 is SYGVQD (reference sequence). This CDR3 comprises 14 residues. In DNA, the CDR3 is TGCGCCAGTGAGCCGGGACAAACCTACAATGAGCAGTTCTTC. Translating it yields CASEPGQTYNEQFF.

The chain couples TRBV9 to TRBJ1-2, with 8 bases lining up with TRBD1. Germline lookup yields CDR1 SGDLS and CDR2 YYNGEE. This CDR3 has 13 residues. Unmatched junction bases numbered 4, after V lost 3 bases and J lost 6 bases. CDR3 region: CASSAQTGDGYTF. CDR3 nucleotides: TGTGCCAGCAGCGCCCAGACAGGGGATGGCTACACCTTC.

The chain links TRBV20-1 to TRBJ1-2; D not certain. Germline V gives CDR1 DFQATT, CDR2 SNEGSKA (reference sequence). Trimming took off 3 bases at V and 3 bases at J, with 8 bases between the two ends. CDR3 length: 12 amino acids. The CDR3 loop is CSARAQDYGYTF. CDR3 nucleotides: TGCAGTGCTAGGGCACAAGACTATGGCTACACCTTC.

V gene TRBV12-3 or TRBV12-4 combines with J gene TRBJ1-2; D remains unclear. V was trimmed by 4 bases and J by 4 bases, leaving 13 bases between them. The CDR3 covers 14 residues. This CDR3 is CASSSTGSTYGYTF. CDR3 nucleotide sequence: TGTGCCAGCAGTTCCACCGGGAGTACCTATGGCTACACCTTC.

The chain carries TRBV7-9 and TRBJ2-1, with D perhaps TRBD1 (6 bases). The germline CDR1 and CDR2 sequences are SEHNR and FQNEAQ (reference sequence). V was pared by 5 bases and J by 4 bases, with 9 bases between. This CDR3 has 13 amino acids. CDR3 in amino acids: CASSADRYNEQFF. DNA of the CDR3: TGTGCCAGCAGCGCGGACAGATACAATGAGCAGTTCTTC.

Points on this clonotype: Being one base from a much bigger clone, this may be a read error. CDR3 sequence: CASSPWTGSNYGYTF. CDR3 sequence (DNA): TGCGCCAGCAGCCCTTGGACAGGGAGTAACTATGGCTACACCTTC. The chain recombines TRBV5-1 with TRBJ1-2; the match to TRBD1 covers 8 bases. CDR1 and CDR2 from the germline V gene are SGHRS and YFSETQ. CDR3 length: 15 amino acids. V was clipped by 4 bases and J by 1 base; unmatched bases: 6.

This chain links TRBV19 with TRBJ1-2, with 7 bases identical to TRBD1. CDR3 length: 18 amino acids. V shed 2 bases, J shed 2 bases, and the junction held 14 bases outside the gene matches. CDR1 and CDR2 from the germline V gene are LNHDA and SQIVND (reference sequence). The CDR3 DNA reads TGTGCCAGTAGTATAACGGCCGGGACAGCAATCCTCAACTATGGCTACACCTTC. Translated: CASSITAGTAILNYGYTF.

The rearrangement joins TRBV4-1 to TRBJ2-7, with 7 bases matching TRBD1. Per the germline V gene, CDR1 is MGHRA and CDR2 is YSYEKL. Trimming at V came to 2 bases and at J to 5 bases, leaving 6 bases not matched to a gene. The CDR3 sequence is 14 residues long. The CDR3 sequence: CASSQLGQVHEQYF. The DNA for the CDR3 is TGCGCCAGCAGCCAACTCGGACAGGTCCACGAGCAGTACTTC.

For this clonotype: A junction boundary mismatches the germline segment, possibly from a read error. The genes are TRBV10-3 and TRBJ2-7; D is unresolved. This CDR3 contains 14 residues. CDR1 ENHRY and CDR2 SYGVKD come from the germline V gene. The CDR3 here is CATSVSRREETRYF. The CDR3 DNA sequence: TGTGCCACCAGTGTATCGCGGAGAGAAGAGACCCGGTACTTC.

Concerning this clonotype itself: A junction end diverges from the germline sequence, so it may reflect a read error. This chain connects TRBV10-3 to TRBJ2-5, with 11 positions matching TRBD2. Per germline, CDR1 ENHRY and CDR2 SYGVKD. There are 14 residues in the CDR3. In DNA, the CDR3 is TGTGCCACCAGTGAGACTAGCGGGAAGGAGACCCAGTACTTC. Translating gives CATSETSGKETQYF.

The chain has TRBV29-1 and TRBJ2-1; 7 nucleotides align to TRBD2. The CDR3 length is 13 residues. Germline loops: CDR1 SQVTM, CDR2 ANQGSEA. V trimming: 7 bases; J trimming: 7 bases; junction bases outside the gene matches: 10. CDR3 coding DNA: TGCAGCGGACGCCCCCCTAGCGGAAATGAGCAGTTCTTC. It translates to CSGRPPSGNEQFF.